The clone carrying this T cell receptor beta chain was picked up a small number of times. What it binds is unknown. The germline V gene has CDR1 MGHRA and CDR2 YSYEKL. The CDR3 is 15 residues long. V gave up 4 bases and J gave up 2 bases, with 15 bases separating them. Expressed TCRB transcripts were sequenced after all isolated RNA was converted to cDNA. Sequencing used immunoSEQ multiplex PCR; TCRdb keeps in-frame clones, though not all of them. The table has more than 250,000 clones, around 22% seen once; the top ten hold approximately 0.011%. These data are taken from a study of beta chain features in type 1 diabetes. Study conclusions and caveats: Shortening that was moderate but significant affected the TCRB CDR3s of Type 1 diabetes patients in all four CD4+ subsets. The analysis here could not establish whether HLA type shapes TCRB rearrangement.

Sequencing was done on a sample of naive CD4+ T cells from blood. The source is a woman in her 30s with type 1 diabetes. V is TRBV4-1 and J is TRBJ2-7; D is possibly TRBD2 (5 bases). The DNA for the CDR3 is TGCGCCAGCAGCCGCTGGGGTTTAGCGACCTACGAGCAGTACTTC. Translation gives CASSRWGLATYEQYF.